This T cell receptor (beta chain) was identified in a study of metastatic and nonmetastatic thyroid tumors. Across the whole study: Across peripheral blood and tumor or nodule tissue samples taken from malignant and benign thyroid patients, the repertoires were compared with one another. General study findings and limits: Malignant thyroid tumors reportedly had TCR beta diversity that was significantly higher than in benign nodules, in blood and tumor.

Original handling: To classify distant metastasis in papillary thyroid cancer, a model was built from CDR3 differences across clinicopathological groups. Through MiXCR, TCRdb re-clonotyped the PCR reads. TCRdb assigned the V and J calls; the authors' analysis was not used. The profile shows roughly 40,000 clones, about 15% of them singletons. Patients had received no treatment of any kind before thyroid surgery. This clone is categorized as medium-sized. What it binds is unknown. This clonotype was obtained from a female donor with papillary thyroid cancer or a benign thyroid nodule (not recorded which). Some clones in this sample may be carry-over from other donors' samples. Sequenced: blood.

CDR3: CASSFGRSPLHF. Written as DNA, the CDR3 is TGTGCCAGCAGTTTCGGCAGATCACCCCTCCACTTT. This chain uses TRBV12-3 or TRBV12-4 with TRBJ1-6; no clear D gene. Trimming left V 3 bases short and J 10 bases short, with 7 bases between. The CDR3 length is 12 residues.